The T cell receptor beta chain under discussion was sequenced for a study of OX40 agonist ivuxolimab in advanced cancers. Whole-study context: From roughly 23 to 90 years was the age range, with a mean of roughly 64 years, and approximately 80% were male.

V was clipped by 1 base and J by 9 bases, with 12 bases between them. This CDR3 comprises 13 residues. Per the germline V gene, CDR1 is SEHNR and CDR2 is FQNEAQ (reference sequence). This clone has more than one count but fewer than ten. Profiled with immunoSEQ multiplex PCR; TCRdb holds only in-frame clones, not every one. The sample has roughly 80,000 clones, around four fifths seen once. Sequenced material: CD4+ or CD8+ T cells sorted from blood, taken in a trial of the OX40 agonist ivuxolimab. The source of this sequence is an adult with an advanced solid tumor such as melanoma, head and neck, liver or kidney cancer. The V and J genes are TRBV7-9 and TRBJ1-1; D unresolved. The CDR3 DNA sequence: TGTGCCAGCAGCTTAGAAGGCGGAACTAAAGCTTTCTTT. Translation gives CASSLEGGTKAFF.